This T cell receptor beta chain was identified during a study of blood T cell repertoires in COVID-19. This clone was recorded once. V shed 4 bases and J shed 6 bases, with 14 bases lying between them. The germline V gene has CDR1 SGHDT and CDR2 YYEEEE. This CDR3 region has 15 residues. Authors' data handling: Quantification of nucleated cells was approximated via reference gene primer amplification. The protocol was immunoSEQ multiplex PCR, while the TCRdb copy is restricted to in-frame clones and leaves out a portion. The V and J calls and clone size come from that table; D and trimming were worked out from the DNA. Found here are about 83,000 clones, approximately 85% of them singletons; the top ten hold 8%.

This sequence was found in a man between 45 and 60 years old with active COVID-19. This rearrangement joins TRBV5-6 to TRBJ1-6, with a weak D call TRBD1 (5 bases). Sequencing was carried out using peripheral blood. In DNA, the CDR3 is TGTGCCAGCAGCATCCGGAGCGGGGCTAATTCACCCCTCCACTTT. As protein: CASSIRSGANSPLHF.